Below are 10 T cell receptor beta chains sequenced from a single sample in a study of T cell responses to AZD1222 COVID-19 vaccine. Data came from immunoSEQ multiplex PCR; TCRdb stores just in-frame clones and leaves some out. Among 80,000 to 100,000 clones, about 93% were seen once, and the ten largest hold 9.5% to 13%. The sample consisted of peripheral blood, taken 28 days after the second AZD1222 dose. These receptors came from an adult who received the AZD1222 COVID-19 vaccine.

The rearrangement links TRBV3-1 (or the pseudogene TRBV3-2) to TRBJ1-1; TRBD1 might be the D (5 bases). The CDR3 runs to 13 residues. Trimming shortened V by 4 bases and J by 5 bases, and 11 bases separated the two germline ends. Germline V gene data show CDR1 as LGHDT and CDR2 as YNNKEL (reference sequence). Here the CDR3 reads CASSRTLGTEAFF. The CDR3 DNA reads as TGTGCCAGCAGCCGGACATTAGGGACTGAAGCTTTCTTT.

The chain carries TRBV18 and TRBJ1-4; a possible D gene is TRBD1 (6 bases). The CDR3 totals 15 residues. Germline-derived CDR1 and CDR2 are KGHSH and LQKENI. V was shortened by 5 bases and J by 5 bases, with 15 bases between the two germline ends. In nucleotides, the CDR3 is TGTGCCAGCTCAAAAAGGACAGCAGAGAATGAAAAACTGTTTTTT. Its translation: CASSKRTAENEKLFF.

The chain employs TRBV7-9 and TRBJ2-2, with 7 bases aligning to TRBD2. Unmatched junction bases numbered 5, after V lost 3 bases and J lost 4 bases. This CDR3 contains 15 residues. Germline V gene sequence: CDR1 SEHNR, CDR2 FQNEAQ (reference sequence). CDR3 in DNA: TGTGCCAGCAGCTTCTCCACGGGGGGCACCGGGGAGCTGTTTTTT. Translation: CASSFSTGGTGELFF.

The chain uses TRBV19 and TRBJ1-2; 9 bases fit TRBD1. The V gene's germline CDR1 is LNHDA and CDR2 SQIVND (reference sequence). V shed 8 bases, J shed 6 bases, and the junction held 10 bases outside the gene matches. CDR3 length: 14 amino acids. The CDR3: CASGDRVVPHGYTF. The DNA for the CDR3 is TGTGCCAGTGGGGACAGGGTTGTTCCTCATGGCTACACCTTC.

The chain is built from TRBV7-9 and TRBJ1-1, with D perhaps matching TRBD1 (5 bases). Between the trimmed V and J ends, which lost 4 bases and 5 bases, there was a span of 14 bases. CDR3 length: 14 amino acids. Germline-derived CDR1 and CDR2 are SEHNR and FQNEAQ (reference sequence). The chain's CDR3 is CASSSQGGETEAFF. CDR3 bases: TGTGCCAGCAGCTCGCAGGGCGGTGAAACTGAAGCTTTCTTT.

The CDR3 DNA sequence: TGTGCCAGCAATCGGGGCGGGACCAGCTCCTATAATTCACCCCTCCACTTT. Encoded protein: CASNRGGTSSYNSPLHF. The chain uses TRBV27 and TRBJ1-6; D may be TRBD1 (5 bases). CDR1 is MNHEY and CDR2 is SMNVEV in the germline V gene (reference sequence). V was cut by 7 bases and J by 0 bases, with 16 bases left in between. CDR3 length: 17 residues.

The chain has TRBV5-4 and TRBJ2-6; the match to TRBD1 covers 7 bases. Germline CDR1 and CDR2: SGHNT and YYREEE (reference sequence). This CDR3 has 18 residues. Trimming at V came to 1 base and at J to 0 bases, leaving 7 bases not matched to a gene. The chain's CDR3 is CASSLIGTVFSGANVLTF. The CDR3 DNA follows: TGTGCCAGCAGCTTGATTGGGACAGTCTTCTCTGGGGCCAACGTCCTGACTTTC.

This CDR3 reads CASSPAVEGEKLFF. Here the CDR3 DNA reads TGTGCCAGCTCACCGGCGGTTGAAGGTGAAAAACTGTTTTTT. The rearrangement uses TRBV18 and TRBJ1-4; D call uncertain. Trimming took 3 bases from V and 7 from J, leaving 12 bases between them. There are 14 residues in the CDR3. Germline V gene data show CDR1 as KGHSH and CDR2 as LQKENI.

Here the CDR3 reads CASSYSRWGNQPQHF. For the CDR3, the DNA is TGTGCCAGCAGTTACTCACGATGGGGCAATCAGCCCCAGCATTTT. The V and J genes are TRBV6-5 and TRBJ1-5; the D is unclear. Germline-derived CDR1 and CDR2 are MNHEY and SVGAGI. Trimming took 0 bases from V and 2 from J, leaving 8 bases between them. The length of the CDR3 is 15 residues.

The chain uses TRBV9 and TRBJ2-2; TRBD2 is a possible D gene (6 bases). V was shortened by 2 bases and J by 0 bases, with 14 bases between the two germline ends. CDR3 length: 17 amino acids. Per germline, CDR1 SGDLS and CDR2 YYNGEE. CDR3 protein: CASSVGGGAANTGELFF. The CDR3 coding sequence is TGTGCCAGCAGCGTGGGAGGAGGAGCTGCGAACACCGGGGAGCTGTTTTTT.